This TCR beta chain emerged from a study of T cells in tumors after PD-1 blockade. Study-level background: Each patient got pembrolizumab 200 mg every 3 weeks or cemiplimab 350 mg every 2 weeks. Blood samples averaged around 120,000 templates (range about 21,000-260,000) and some 35,000 unique clonotypes. Some patients also took daily vismodegib 150 mg during anti-PD-1 treatment.

Clones were read by immunoSEQ multiplex PCR, and TCRdb kept only the in-frame ones, dropping some. The repertoire has just under 20,000 clones, roughly 80% of them found once; the top ten carry more than 20%. Template: tumor biopsy or peripheral blood genomic DNA, roughly 550-6,500 ng per sample. The CDR3 spans 13 residues. Trimming shortened V by 7 bases and J by 0 bases, and 10 bases separated the two germline ends. Per the germline V gene, CDR1 is MDHEN and CDR2 is SYDVKM. Sequenced material: PBMCs, taken after anti-PD-1 therapy. The chain employs TRBV28 and TRBJ2-7; D is perhaps TRBD1 (5 bases). This TCR was recovered from a human donor with advanced basal cell or squamous cell carcinoma (not recorded which). The CDR3 DNA sequence: TGTGCCAGCAAACGACAGAGCTCCTACGAGCAGTACTTC. Translation gives CASKRQSSYEQYF.